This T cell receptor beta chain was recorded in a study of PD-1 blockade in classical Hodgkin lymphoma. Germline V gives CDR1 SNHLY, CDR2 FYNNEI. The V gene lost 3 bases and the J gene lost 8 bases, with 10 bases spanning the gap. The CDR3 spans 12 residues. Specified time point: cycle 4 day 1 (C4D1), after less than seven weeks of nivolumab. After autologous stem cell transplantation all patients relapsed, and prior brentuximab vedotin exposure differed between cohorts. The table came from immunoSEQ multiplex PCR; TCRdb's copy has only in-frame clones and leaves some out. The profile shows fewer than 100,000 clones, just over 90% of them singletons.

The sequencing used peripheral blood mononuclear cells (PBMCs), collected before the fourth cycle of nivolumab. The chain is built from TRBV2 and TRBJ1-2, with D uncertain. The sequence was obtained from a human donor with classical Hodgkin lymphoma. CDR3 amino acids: CASSDFLGGYTF. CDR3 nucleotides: TGTGCCAGCAGTGACTTTTTGGGGGGCTACACCTTC.